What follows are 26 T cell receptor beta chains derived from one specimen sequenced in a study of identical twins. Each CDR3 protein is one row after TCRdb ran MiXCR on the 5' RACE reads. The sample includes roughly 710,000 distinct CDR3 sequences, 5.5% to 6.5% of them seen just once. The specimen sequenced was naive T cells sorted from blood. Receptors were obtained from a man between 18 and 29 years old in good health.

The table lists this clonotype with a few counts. The CDR3 is CASSFNRGGNQPQHF. The DNA for the CDR3 is TGTGCCAGCAGTTTTAACAGGGGTGGCAATCAGCCCCAGCATTTT. The rearrangement uses TRBV12-3 or TRBV12-4 and TRBJ1-5; 7 bases are shared with TRBD1. This CDR3 comprises 15 residues. V lost 3 bases, J lost 2 bases, and 4 bases stayed unmatched.

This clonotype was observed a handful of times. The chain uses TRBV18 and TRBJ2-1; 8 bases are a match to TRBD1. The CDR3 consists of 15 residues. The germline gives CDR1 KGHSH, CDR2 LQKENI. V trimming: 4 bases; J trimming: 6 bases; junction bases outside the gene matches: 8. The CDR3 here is CASSRGQARSNEQFF. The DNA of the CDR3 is TGTGCCAGCTCACGGGGACAGGCTCGGAGCAATGAGCAGTTCTTC.

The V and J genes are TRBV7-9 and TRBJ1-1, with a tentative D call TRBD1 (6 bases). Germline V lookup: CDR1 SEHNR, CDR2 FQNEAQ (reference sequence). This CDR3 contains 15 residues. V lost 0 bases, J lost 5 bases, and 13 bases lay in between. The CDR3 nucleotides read TGTGCCAGCAGCTTAGCGCAGGGGTCAGGAACTGAAGCTTTCTTT. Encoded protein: CASSLAQGSGTEAFF. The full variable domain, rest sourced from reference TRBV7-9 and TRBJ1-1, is DTGVSQNPRHKITKRGQNVTFRCDPISEHNRLYWYRQTLGQGPEFLTYFQNEAQLEKSRLLSDRFSAERPKGSFSTLEIQRTEQGDSAMYLCASSLAQGSGTEAFFGQGTRLTVV.

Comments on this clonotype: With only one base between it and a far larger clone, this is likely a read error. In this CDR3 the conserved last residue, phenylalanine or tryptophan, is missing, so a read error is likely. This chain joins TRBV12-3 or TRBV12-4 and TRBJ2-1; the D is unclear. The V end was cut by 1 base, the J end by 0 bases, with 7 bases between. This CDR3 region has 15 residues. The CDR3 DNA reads TGTGCCAGCAGTTTAGGGTTGAGCTCCTACAATGAGCAGTTCTCC. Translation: CASSLGLSSYNEQFS.

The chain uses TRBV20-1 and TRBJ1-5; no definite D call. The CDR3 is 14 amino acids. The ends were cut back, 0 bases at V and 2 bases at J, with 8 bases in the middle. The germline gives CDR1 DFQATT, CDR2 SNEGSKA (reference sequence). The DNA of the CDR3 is TGCAGTGCTAGAGATGGGTCGGGCAATCAGCCCCAGCATTTT. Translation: CSARDGSGNQPQHF.

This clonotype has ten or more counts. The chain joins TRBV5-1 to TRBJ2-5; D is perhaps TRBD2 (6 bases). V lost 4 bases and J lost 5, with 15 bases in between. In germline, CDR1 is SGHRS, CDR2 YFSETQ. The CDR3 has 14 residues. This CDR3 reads CASSLREQLETQYF. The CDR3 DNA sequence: TGCGCCAGCAGCCTGCGGGAACAATTGGAGACCCAGTACTTC.

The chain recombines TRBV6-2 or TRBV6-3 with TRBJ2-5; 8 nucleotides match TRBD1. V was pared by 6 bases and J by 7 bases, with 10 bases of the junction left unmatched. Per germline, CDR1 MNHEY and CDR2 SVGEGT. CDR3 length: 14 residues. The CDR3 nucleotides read TGTGCCAGCAGAGGGGGACAGGTTTTGGGGACCCAGTACTTC. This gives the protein CASRGGQVLGTQYF.

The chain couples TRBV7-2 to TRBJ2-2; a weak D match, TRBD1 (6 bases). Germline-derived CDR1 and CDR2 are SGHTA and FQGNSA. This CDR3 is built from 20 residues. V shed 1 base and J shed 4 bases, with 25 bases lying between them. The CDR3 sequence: CASSLGLWGLGLEITGELFF. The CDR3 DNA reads TGTGCCAGCAGCTTAGGGCTCTGGGGGCTAGGCCTTGAAATCACCGGGGAGCTGTTTTTT.

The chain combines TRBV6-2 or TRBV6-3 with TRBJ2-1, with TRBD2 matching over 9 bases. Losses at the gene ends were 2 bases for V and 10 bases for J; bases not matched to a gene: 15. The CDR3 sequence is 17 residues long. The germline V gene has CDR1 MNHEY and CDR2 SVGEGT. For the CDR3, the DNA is TGTGCCAGCAGTTACATAGTGGGCAGCGGGGGGCCACGGGAGCAGTTCTTC. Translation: CASSYIVGSGGPREQFF.

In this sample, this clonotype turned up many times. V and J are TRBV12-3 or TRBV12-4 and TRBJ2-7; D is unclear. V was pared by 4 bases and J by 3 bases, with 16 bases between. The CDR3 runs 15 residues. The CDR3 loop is CASSSPWTGIYEQYF. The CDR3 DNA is TGTGCCAGCAGTTCTCCTTGGACCGGAATCTACGAGCAGTACTTC.

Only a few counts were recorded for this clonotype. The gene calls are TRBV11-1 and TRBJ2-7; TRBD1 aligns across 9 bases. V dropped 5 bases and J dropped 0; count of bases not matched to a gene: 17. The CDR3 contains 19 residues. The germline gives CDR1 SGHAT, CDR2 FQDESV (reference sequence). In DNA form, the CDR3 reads TGTGCCAGCAGCCTAAGGGACGGGACAGGGCCTCTGAGCTCCTACGAGCAGTACGTC. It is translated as CASSLRDGTGPLSSYEQYV.

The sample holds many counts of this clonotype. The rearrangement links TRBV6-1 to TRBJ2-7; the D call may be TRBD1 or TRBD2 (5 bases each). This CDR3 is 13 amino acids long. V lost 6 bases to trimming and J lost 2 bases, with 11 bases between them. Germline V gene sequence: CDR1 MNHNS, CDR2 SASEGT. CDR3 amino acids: CASRPGATYEQYV. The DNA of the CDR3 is TGTGCCAGCAGACCCGGGGCCACCTACGAGCAGTACGTC.

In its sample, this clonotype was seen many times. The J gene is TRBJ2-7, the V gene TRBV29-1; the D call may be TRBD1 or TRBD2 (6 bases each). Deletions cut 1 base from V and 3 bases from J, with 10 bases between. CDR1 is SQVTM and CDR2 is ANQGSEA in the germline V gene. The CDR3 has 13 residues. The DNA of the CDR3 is TGCAGCGTTGAAGGGACAGCGGGCTACGAGCAGTACTTC. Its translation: CSVEGTAGYEQYF.

The CDR3 bases are TGTGCCAGCAGACGCAACGGCCCCTACGAGCAGTACGTC. It codes for CASRRNGPYEQYV. The chain has TRBV12-3 or TRBV12-4 and TRBJ2-7; D is unresolved. This CDR3 contains 13 residues. V lost 6 bases to trimming and J lost 2 bases, with 11 bases between them.

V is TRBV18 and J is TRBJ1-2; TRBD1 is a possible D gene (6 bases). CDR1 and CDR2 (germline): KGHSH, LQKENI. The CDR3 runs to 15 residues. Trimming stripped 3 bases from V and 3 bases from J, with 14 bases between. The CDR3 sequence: CASSPSTDSYYGYTF. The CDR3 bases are TGTGCCAGCTCACCCAGCACGGACAGCTACTATGGCTACACCTTC.

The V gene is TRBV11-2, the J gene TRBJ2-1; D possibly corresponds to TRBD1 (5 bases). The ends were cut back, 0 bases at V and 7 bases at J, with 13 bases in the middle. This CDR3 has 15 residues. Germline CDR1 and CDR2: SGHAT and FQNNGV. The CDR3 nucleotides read TGTGCCAGCAGCTTAGATAGGGGTCCGTGGAATGAGCAGTTCTTC. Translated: CASSLDRGPWNEQFF.

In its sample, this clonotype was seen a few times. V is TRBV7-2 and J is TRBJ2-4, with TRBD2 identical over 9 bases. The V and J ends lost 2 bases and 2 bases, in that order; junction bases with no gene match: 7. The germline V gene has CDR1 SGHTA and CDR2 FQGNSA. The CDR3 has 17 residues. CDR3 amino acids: CASSLIGLATTKNIQYF. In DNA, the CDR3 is TGTGCCAGCAGCTTAATCGGACTAGCGACAACCAAAAACATTCAGTACTTC.

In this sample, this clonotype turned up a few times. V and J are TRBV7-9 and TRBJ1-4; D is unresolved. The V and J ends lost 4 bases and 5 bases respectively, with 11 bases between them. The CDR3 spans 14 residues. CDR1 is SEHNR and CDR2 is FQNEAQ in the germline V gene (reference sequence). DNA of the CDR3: TGTGCCAGCAGCTCTACAGCCCTGAATGAAAAACTGTTTTTT. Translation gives CASSSTALNEKLFF.

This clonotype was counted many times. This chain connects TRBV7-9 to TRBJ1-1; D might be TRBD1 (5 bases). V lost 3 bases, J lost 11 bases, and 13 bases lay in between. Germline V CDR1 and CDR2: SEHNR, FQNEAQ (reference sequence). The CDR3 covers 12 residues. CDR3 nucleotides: TGTGCCAGCAGCTTTGACAGCGTCTCTGCTTTCTTT. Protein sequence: CASSFDSVSAFF. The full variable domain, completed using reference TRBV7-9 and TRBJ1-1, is DTGVSQNPRHKITKRGQNVTFRCDPISEHNRLYWYRQTLGQGPEFLTYFQNEAQLEKSRLLSDRFSAERPKGSFSTLEIQRTEQGDSAMYLCASSFDSVSAFFGQGTRLTVV.

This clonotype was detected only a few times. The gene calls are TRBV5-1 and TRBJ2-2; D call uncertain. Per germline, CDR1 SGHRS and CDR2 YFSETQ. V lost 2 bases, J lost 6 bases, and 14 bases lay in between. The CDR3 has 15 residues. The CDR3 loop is CASSFSFAGSGELFF. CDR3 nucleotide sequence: TGCGCCAGCAGCTTCTCATTCGCCGGGTCCGGGGAGCTGTTTTTT. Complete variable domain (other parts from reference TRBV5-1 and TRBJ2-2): KAGVTQTPRYLIKTRGQQVTLSCSPISGHRSVSWYQQTPGQGLQFLFEYFSETQRNKGNFPGRFSGRQFSNSRSEMNVSTLELGDSALYLCASSFSFAGSGELFFGEGSRLTVL.

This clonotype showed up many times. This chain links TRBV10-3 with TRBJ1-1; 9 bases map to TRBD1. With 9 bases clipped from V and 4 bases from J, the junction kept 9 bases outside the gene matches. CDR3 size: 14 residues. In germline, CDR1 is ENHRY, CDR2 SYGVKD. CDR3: CAIGLPGQGTEAFF. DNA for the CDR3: TGTGCCATTGGGTTACCGGGACAGGGCACTGAAGCTTTCTTT.

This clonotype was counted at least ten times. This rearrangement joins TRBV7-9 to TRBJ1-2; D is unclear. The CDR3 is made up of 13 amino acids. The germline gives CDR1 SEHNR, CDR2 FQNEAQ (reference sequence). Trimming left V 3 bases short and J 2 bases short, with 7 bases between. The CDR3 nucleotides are TGTGCCAGCAGCTTGAGGGAGAACTATGGCTACACCTTC. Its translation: CASSLRENYGYTF.

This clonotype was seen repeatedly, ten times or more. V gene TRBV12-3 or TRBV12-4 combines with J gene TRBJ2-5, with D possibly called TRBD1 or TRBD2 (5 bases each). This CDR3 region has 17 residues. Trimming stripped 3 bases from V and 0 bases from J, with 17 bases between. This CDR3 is CASSFPRDGQYQETQYF. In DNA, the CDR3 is TGTGCCAGCAGTTTTCCCCGGGACGGTCAGTACCAAGAGACCCAGTACTTC.

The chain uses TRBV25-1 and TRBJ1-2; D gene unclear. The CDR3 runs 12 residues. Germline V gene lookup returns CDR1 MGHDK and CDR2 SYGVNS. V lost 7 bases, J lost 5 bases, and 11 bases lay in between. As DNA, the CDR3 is TGTGCCAGCACCTCCCTGGGATATGGCTACACCTTC. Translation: CASTSLGYGYTF.

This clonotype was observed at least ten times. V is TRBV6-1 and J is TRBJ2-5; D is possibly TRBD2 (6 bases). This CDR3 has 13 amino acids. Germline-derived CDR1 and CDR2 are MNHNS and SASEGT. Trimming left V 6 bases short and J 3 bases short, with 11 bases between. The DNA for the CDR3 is TGTGCCAGCAGCTTGATAGCGGAAGAGACCCAGTACTTC. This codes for CASSLIAEETQYF.

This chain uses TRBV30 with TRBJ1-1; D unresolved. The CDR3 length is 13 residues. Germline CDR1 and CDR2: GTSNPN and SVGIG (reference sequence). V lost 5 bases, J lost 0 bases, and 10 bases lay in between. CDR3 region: CAWSVQMNTEAFF. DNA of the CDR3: TGTGCCTGGTCGGTCCAGATGAACACTGAAGCTTTCTTT.